These 25 T cell receptor beta chains came from one sample sequenced in a study of tumor-infiltrating lymphocytes in primary liver carcinoma. Blood RNA came from unsorted whole blood; germline DNA was also extracted. Reverse transcription of roughly 0.5 ug total RNA with a constant-region primer produced TCR beta cDNA. Three rounds of nested multiplex PCR with slightly modified ARM-PCR produced TCR beta libraries. TRBV1-TRBV30 forward and Cbeta reverse primers drove the first two approximately 10-cycle rounds. TCRdb redid the calling of the multiplex PCR reads with MiXCR, one entry per CDR3 protein. This table has about 200,000 distinct CDR3 sequences, approximately 64% appearing once. The sample was peripheral blood. The origin of the receptors is a woman aged 55-75 years with primary liver carcinoma and hepatitis B virus infection.

Note on this clonotype: An end of the junction does not agree with germline; a read error may underlie this. V and J are TRBV4-1 and TRBJ2-5; TRBD2 agrees at 10 bases. Germline V gene lookup returns CDR1 MGHRA and CDR2 YSYEKL. This CDR3 region has 17 residues. For the CDR3, the DNA is TGCGCCAGCAGGCAAGGGGAACTAGCGGGGCTACAAGAGACCCAGCACTTC. Its translation: CASRQGELAGLQETQHF.

This clonotype was observed many times. This chain uses TRBV11-1 with TRBJ2-3, with 13 nucleotides matching TRBD2. V was clipped by 5 bases and J by 3 bases; unmatched bases: 11. Germline values: CDR1 SGHAT, CDR2 FQDESV (reference sequence). The CDR3 is 18 residues long. The CDR3 DNA sequence: TGTGCCAGCAGCCCAGGACTAGCGGGAGCAATCCCGACAGATACGCAGTATTTT. It encodes CASSPGLAGAIPTDTQYF. The entire variable domain, with the rest obtained from reference TRBV11-1 and TRBJ2-3, is as follows: EAEVAQSPRYKITEKSQAVAFWCDPISGHATLYWYRQILGQGPELLVQFQDESVVDDSQLPKDRFSAERLKGVDSTLKIQPAELGDSAMYLCASSPGLAGAIPTDTQYFGPGTRLTVL.

On this clonotype itself: Just one base apart from a much larger clone, this may be a read error. Written as DNA, the CDR3 is TGTGCCAGCAGTGATGAAGGGCAGTACTTC. Its translation is CASSDEGQYF. The chain combines TRBV2 with TRBJ2-7; D gene ambiguous. The V gene's germline CDR1 is SNHLY and CDR2 FYNNEI. Trimming took 3 bases from V and 9 from J, leaving 6 bases between them. This CDR3 is built from 10 residues.

For this clonotype: A much larger clone differs from this one at a single base, so this may be a read error. The genes are TRBV12-3 or TRBV12-4 and TRBJ2-7; TRBD2 aligns across 11 bases. This CDR3 spans 14 amino acids. The CDR3 DNA reads TGTGCCAGCCGCCCTAGCGGGAGGTCCTACGAGCAGTGCTTC. As protein: CASRPSGRSYEQCF.

The rearrangement joins TRBV2 to TRBJ2-1; 8 positions agree with TRBD2. The CDR3 has 14 residues. Unmatched junction bases numbered 8, after V lost 4 bases and J lost 9 bases. Germline V CDR1 and CDR2: SNHLY, FYNNEI. CDR3 sequence: CASSATSGLGEQFF. DNA for the CDR3: TGTGCCAGCAGTGCCACTAGCGGTTTAGGTGAGCAGTTCTTC.

This clonotype was found many times. An end of the junction does not agree with germline; a read error may underlie this. The V and J genes are TRBV14 and TRBJ2-1; TRBD2 is a possible D gene (7 bases). The CDR3 spans 13 residues. Germline assignment: CDR1 SGHDN and CDR2 FVKESK. CDR3 DNA sequence: TGTGCCAGCAACCAAGGGGGGGGTCATGAGCAGTTCTTC. The encoded protein is CASNQGGGHEQFF.

The gene calls are TRBV11-2 and TRBJ2-1; D gene unclear. The CDR3 extends over 12 amino acids. V lost 5 bases and J 9 bases, leaving 11 bases between the germline ends. Germline loops: CDR1 SGHAT, CDR2 FQNNGV. CDR3 in amino acids: CASSPDPTEQFF. CDR3 coding DNA: TGTGCCAGCAGCCCTGACCCAACTGAGCAGTTCTTC.

As concerns this clonotype: With a much larger clone just one base away, this may be a read error. V gene TRBV5-5 combines with J gene TRBJ2-5; either TRBD1 or TRBD2 may fit D (5 bases each). This CDR3 has 15 amino acids. The germline V gene has CDR1 SGHKS and CDR2 YYEKEE (reference sequence). CDR3: CASSQTWSGQGTQYF. In DNA, the CDR3 is TGTGCCAGCAGCCAAACCTGGAGCGGACAAGGGACCCAGTACTTC.

This sequence joins TRBV12-3 or TRBV12-4 and TRBJ2-5; D is unresolved. The CDR3 is 11 amino acids. The germline V and J ends were trimmed by 5 bases and 3 bases, with 4 bases remaining between them. CDR3 DNA sequence: TGTGCCAGCAGTAGGGAAGAGACCCAGTACTTC. Translating gives CASSREETQYF.

In the case of this clonotype: This could be a read error, since a much larger clone is one nucleotide away. The chain joins TRBV10-2 to TRBJ2-7; D remains ambiguous. The CDR3 has 13 amino acids. Germline V CDR1 and CDR2: WSHSY, SAAADI. V gave up 10 bases and J gave up 5 bases, with 18 bases separating them. The CDR3 DNA reads as TGCGCCATCTGTCGGGCGGACCGGAACGAGCAGTACTTC. Amino acids: CAICRADRNEQYF.

A word on this clonotype: No conserved phenylalanine or tryptophan ends this CDR3, so it is likely a read error. The chain links TRBV7-8 to TRBJ2-1; 7 nucleotides agree with TRBD1. V gave up 6 bases and J gave up 7 bases; unmatched junction bases: 9. The CDR3 has 14 amino acids. CDR1 and CDR2 from the germline V gene are SGHVS and FQNEAQ. CDR3 nucleotides: TGTGCCAGCAGTATCCGGGACAGTAGGAATGAGCAGTTCTTA. This translates into CASSIRDSRNEQFL.

In this sample, this clonotype is medium-sized. A read error may produce the germline difference seen at one junction end. The J gene is TRBJ2-7, the V gene TRBV11-2; D might be TRBD2 (7 bases). The CDR3 totals 12 residues. CDR1 and CDR2 from the germline V gene are SGHAT and FQNNGV. As DNA, the CDR3 is TGTGCCAGCAGCTCCGGGGGGCAGCCACAATCCTTC. This translates into CASSSGGQPQSF.

This clonotype was counted between two and nine times. The V gene is TRBV6-1, the J gene TRBJ2-1; D unclear. This CDR3 spans 13 amino acids. V shed 5 bases and J shed 0 bases, with 5 bases lying between them. CDR1 is MNHNS and CDR2 is SASEGT in the germline V gene. In DNA form, the CDR3 reads TGTGCCAGCAGTTGGACCTCCTACAATGAGCAGTTCTTC. Amino acids: CASSWTSYNEQFF.

V is TRBV28 and J is TRBJ2-7; 10 bases match TRBD2. Germline V lookup: CDR1 MDHEN, CDR2 SYDVKM. The V gene end was trimmed by 3 bases and the J gene end by 6 bases; junction bases not matched to a gene: 11. There are 16 residues in the CDR3. The CDR3 region is CASSLAQAGGPSEQYF. The CDR3 DNA is TGTGCCAGCAGTTTGGCCCAAGCGGGAGGGCCCTCCGAGCAGTACTTC. The variable domain in full, completed from reference TRBV28 and TRBJ2-7, reads DVKVTQSSRYLVKRTGEKVFLECVQDMDHENMFWYRQDPGLGLRLIYFSYDVKMKEKGDIPEGYSVSREKKERFSLILESASTNQTSMYLCASSLAQAGGPSEQYFGPGTRLTVT.

The chain has TRBV5-8 and TRBJ2-7, with 9 bases lining up with TRBD1. Per germline, CDR1 SGHTS and CDR2 YDEGEE. Trimming at V came to 2 bases and at J to 7 bases, leaving 10 bases not matched to a gene. This CDR3 has 15 residues. The CDR3 region has the DNA TGTGCCAGCAGCTTCCGGGGACAGGGTCTCTATGAGCAGTACTTC. It yields the protein CASSFRGQGLYEQYF.

The chain is built from TRBV28 and TRBJ1-1; perhaps TRBD1 as D (6 bases). Trimming took 7 bases from V and 3 from J, leaving 15 bases between them. CDR3 size: 14 residues. In germline, CDR1 is MDHEN, CDR2 SYDVKM. In DNA, the CDR3 is TGTGCCAGCACAAAAGGGGGGTCTCACACTGAAGCTTTCTTT. Its protein product is CASTKGGSHTEAFF.

With respect to this clonotype: The junction differs from germline at one of its ends, possibly a read error. The chain uses TRBV11-2 and TRBJ2-3; D is possibly TRBD1 or TRBD2 (5 bases each). This CDR3 is 17 amino acids long. Germline V gene data show CDR1 as SGHAT and CDR2 as FQNNGV. This chain's CDR3 is CASSLAMGRRSTGTHYF. The CDR3 DNA reads as TGTGCCAGCAGCCTAGCAATGGGGAGAAGGAGCACAGGTACGCACTATTTT.

CDR3 amino acids: CASSLGAGLRSSGGNNEQFF. In nucleotides, the CDR3 is TGCGCCAGCAGCTTGGGGGCAGGACTGAGATCTAGCGGGGGAAACAATGAGCAGTTCTTC. The chain joins TRBV5-1 to TRBJ2-1; 10 bases agree with TRBD2. The CDR3 has 20 residues. Germline V lookup: CDR1 SGHRS, CDR2 YFSETQ. The V gene end was trimmed by 0 bases and the J gene end by 5 bases; junction bases not matched to a gene: 17.

This clonotype was seen ten or more times. The chain has TRBV12-3 or TRBV12-4 and TRBJ2-1, with D uncertain. V dropped 3 bases and J dropped 0 bases, with 9 bases sitting between them. CDR3 length: 15 residues. The CDR3 sequence is CASSLGIRSYNEQFF. The CDR3 DNA reads as TGTGCCAGCAGTTTGGGCATACGCTCCTACAATGAGCAGTTCTTC.

A remark on this clonotype: A clone one base away is much larger, so this may be a read error. This rearrangement joins TRBV6-1 to TRBJ2-3; 11 bases match TRBD1. The CDR3 totals 14 residues. Germline V CDR1 and CDR2: MNHNS, SASEGT. The CDR3 spells CASKDRGLTDKQYF. The CDR3 DNA reads TGTGCCAGCAAGGACAGGGGGCTCACAGATAAGCAGTATTTT.

Comment on this clonotype: A read error is possible here, since a much larger clone lies one base away. This chain uses TRBV2 with TRBJ2-2; D unclear. Trimming cost V 3 bases and J 1 base, with 6 bases left between them. This CDR3 contains 14 residues. Germline loops: CDR1 SNHLY, CDR2 FYNNEI. The CDR3 loop reads CASSETENTGELFF. CDR3 in DNA: TGTGCCAGCAGTGAGACCGAGAACACCGGGGAGCTGTTTTTT.

This clonotype was seen a single time. One junction end disagrees with the germline gene, perhaps due to a read error. CDR3 loop: CDSSYFSVRYAAPVIGYGYTF. CDR3 DNA: TGTGACAGCAGTTACTTTTCAGTTAGATACGCGGCCCCCGTAATAGGCTATGGCTACACCTTT. The J gene is TRBJ1-2, the V gene TRBV6-5; D ambiguous. Germline V gene sequence: CDR1 MNHEY, CDR2 SVGAGI. This CDR3 has 21 amino acids.

This clonotype was recorded at least ten times. V is TRBV4-2 and J is TRBJ2-4; 11 bases are a match to TRBD2. Germline CDR1 LGHNA, CDR2 YNFKEQ. J was trimmed by 12 bases and V by 1 base; bases with no gene match: 11. This CDR3 spans 16 amino acids. CDR3 sequence reads: CASSQVLAGAAGGQYF. In DNA, the CDR3 is TGTGCCAGCAGCCAAGTACTAGCGGGAGCGGCAGGTGGTCAGTACTTC.

This clonotype was seen ten or more times. V is TRBV4-1 and J is TRBJ2-1; D not resolved. This CDR3 region has 17 residues. In germline, CDR1 is MGHRA, CDR2 YSYEKL. Trimming removed 1 base from V and 7 bases from J, with 20 bases in between. The CDR3 bases are TGCGCCAGCAGCCAAGTCTTCACAAAGCGAACCGGGAATGAGCAGTTCTTC. Its translation is CASSQVFTKRTGNEQFF.

About this clonotype itself: At one end, the junction sequence differs from germline, possibly due to a read error. The chain has TRBV6-5 and TRBJ2-7, with D possibly being TRBD2 (7 bases). This CDR3 region has 14 residues. Germline V gene sequence: CDR1 MNHEY, CDR2 SVGAGI. The CDR3 region is CASSPVGGLYEQCF. CDR3 sequence (DNA): TGTGCCAGCTCCCCAGTCGGGGGGCTCTATGAGCAGTGCTTC.